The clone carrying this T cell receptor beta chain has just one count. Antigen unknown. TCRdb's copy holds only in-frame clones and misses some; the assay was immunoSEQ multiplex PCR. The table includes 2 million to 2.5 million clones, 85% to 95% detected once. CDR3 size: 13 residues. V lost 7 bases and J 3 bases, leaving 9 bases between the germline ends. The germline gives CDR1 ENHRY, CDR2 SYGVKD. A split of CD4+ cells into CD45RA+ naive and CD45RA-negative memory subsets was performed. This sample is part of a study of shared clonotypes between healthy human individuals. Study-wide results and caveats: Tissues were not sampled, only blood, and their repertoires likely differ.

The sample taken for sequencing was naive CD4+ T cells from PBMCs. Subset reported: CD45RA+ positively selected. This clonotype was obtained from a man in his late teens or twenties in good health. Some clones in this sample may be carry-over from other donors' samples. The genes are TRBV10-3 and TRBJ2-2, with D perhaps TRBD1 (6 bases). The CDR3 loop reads CAITNRDTGELFF. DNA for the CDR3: TGTGCCATCACCAACAGGGACACCGGGGAGCTGTTTTTT.